This TCR beta chain was captured by sequencing in a study of spatial heterogeneity in lung cancer. Study-wide results and limits: Compared with follow-up, resection was when ubiquitous expanded tumor TCRs appeared in blood more.

One entry per CDR3 protein results from TCRdb running MiXCR on the 5' RACE reads. The sample lists 5,100 or so distinct CDR3 sequences, about 24% occurring once. By sample fraction, this clonotype is medium-sized. Its antigen is unidentified. The time point is: sample taken at primary tumor resection. From tumor, nontumor lung or frozen PBMC, whole RNA was taken unsorted for sequencing. More than 70 TRACERx patients with early, untreated non-small cell lung cancer donated samples. The germline CDR1 and CDR2 sequences are ENHRY and SYGVKD. V shed 8 bases, J shed 0 bases, and the junction held 3 bases outside the gene matches. The CDR3 runs to 14 residues.

The receptor was isolated from a male donor with early-stage non-small cell lung cancer. This specimen was PBMCs, taken at surgery. V usage is TRBV10-3 and J usage is TRBJ2-3; 9 bases are a match to TRBD2. The CDR3 spells CAIGAGGSTDTQYF. The CDR3 bases are TGTGCCATCGGAGCGGGGGGAAGCACAGATACGCAGTATTTT.